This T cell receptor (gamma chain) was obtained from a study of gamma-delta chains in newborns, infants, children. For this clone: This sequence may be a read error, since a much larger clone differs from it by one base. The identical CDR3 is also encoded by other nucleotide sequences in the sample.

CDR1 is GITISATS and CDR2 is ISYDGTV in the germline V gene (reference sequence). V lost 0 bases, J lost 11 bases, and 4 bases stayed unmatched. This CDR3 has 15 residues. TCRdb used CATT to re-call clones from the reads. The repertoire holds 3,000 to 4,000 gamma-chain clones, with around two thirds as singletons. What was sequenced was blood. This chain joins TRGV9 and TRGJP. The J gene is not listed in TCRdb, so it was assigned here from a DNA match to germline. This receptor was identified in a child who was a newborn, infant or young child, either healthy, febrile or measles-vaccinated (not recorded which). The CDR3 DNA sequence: TGTGCCTTGTGGGAGGTGCGGCTGGGCAAAAAAATCAAGGTATTT. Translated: CALWEVRLGKKIKVF.